The subject of this entry is one T cell receptor (beta chain). The antigen remains unidentified. Unique molecular identifier tags were affixed to discrete cDNA molecules. TCRdb re-called the 5' RACE reads through MiXCR, storing one row per CDR3 protein. The sample has over 95,000 distinct CDR3 sequences, 16% seen once. The sample is drawn from a study of early T cells in non-severe SARS-CoV-2 infection. Across the whole study: The sequenced material was bulk RNA from unsorted whole blood, and its chains were unpaired. Study-level points and caveats: VDJdb matching favored anti-spike CD8 responses, missing private and CD4 specificities.

This TCR was recovered from an adult who was a healthcare worker with PCR-confirmed SARS-CoV-2 infection or an uninfected control (not recorded which). The sequencing input was whole blood.

CDR3 amino acids: CASRGLSYEQYF. Written as DNA, the CDR3 is TGTGCCAGCAGAGGCCTCTCCTACGAGCAGTACTTC. This chain joins TRBV2 and TRBJ2-7, with D unclear. CDR1 and CDR2 from the germline V gene are SNHLY and FYNNEI. V dropped 6 bases and J dropped 0 bases, with 6 bases sitting between them. The CDR3 spans 12 residues. Drawing the rest from reference TRBV2 and TRBJ2-7, the complete variable domain is EPEVTQTPSHQVTQMGQEVILRCVPISNHLYFYWYRQILGQKVEFLVSFYNNEISEKSEIFDDQFSVERPDGSNFTLKIRSTKLEDSAMYFCASRGLSYEQYFGPGTRLTVT.